What follows are 22 T cell receptor beta chains derived from one specimen sequenced in a study of blood T cell repertoires in COVID-19. Generated by immunoSEQ multiplex PCR, the TCRdb table keeps only in-frame clones and is missing some. The sample consists of 95,000 to 150,000 clones, 92% of them appearing once. The sample comprised peripheral blood. The receptors were gathered from a man in his fifties or sixties with COVID-19, enrolled during active disease.

CDR3 in amino acids: CASSQGGGGYGYTF. DNA for the CDR3: TGCGCCAGCAGCCAAGGTGGGGGGGGCTATGGCTACACCTTC. The chain has TRBV4-1 and TRBJ1-2; tentatively, D is TRBD1 (5 bases). Trimming took off 1 base at V and 4 bases at J, with 10 bases between the two ends. The CDR3 loop spans 14 amino acids. Germline V gene lookup returns CDR1 MGHRA and CDR2 YSYEKL.

The J gene is TRBJ2-6, the V gene TRBV6-5; 7 bases match TRBD1. The J segment lost 7 bases and the V segment lost 0 bases, leaving 3 bases of the junction unmatched. This CDR3 has 15 amino acids. CDR1 is MNHEY, CDR2 SVGAGI, per germline. Here the CDR3 DNA reads TGTGCCAGCAGTTACTCGACAGGGTTTGCCAACGTCCTGACTTTC. Its protein is CASSYSTGFANVLTF.

This clone showed up just once. V gene TRBV28 combines with J gene TRBJ1-2; D may be TRBD1 (6 bases). Trimming cost V 3 bases and J 4 bases, with 15 bases left between them. Germline CDR1 is MDHEN and CDR2 is SYDVKM. CDR3 length: 15 residues. The CDR3 bases are TGTGCCAGCAGTTTGGTTGGGGGGGGCTCCTATGGCTACACCTTC. Its protein is CASSLVGGGSYGYTF.

The chain is built from TRBV30 and TRBJ2-5, with 7 bases aligning to TRBD2. Looked up from germline, CDR1 is GTSNPN and CDR2 is SVGIG (reference sequence). The V gene end was trimmed by 2 bases and the J gene end by 3 bases; junction bases not matched to a gene: 3. The CDR3 sequence is 13 residues long. DNA of the CDR3: TGTGCCTGGAGTTGGGGGGGAGAAGAGACCCAGTACTTC. It is translated as CAWSWGGEETQYF.

The chain is built from TRBV7-9 and TRBJ2-7; D uncertain. Trimming shortened V by 1 base and J by 4 bases, and 8 bases separated the two germline ends. Germline V CDR1 and CDR2: SEHNR, FQNEAQ (reference sequence). This CDR3 is 13 amino acids long. The CDR3 DNA sequence: TGTGCCAGCAGCTTAGAGCTCGGGTACGAGCAGTACTTC. Amino acids: CASSLELGYEQYF.

V usage is TRBV18 and J usage is TRBJ2-2; maybe TRBD1 (5 bases). The CDR3 consists of 13 residues. Germline values: CDR1 KGHSH, CDR2 LQKENI. The V end was cut by 2 bases, the J end by 5 bases, with 6 bases between. The CDR3 here is CASSPRGTGELFF. Written as DNA, the CDR3 is TGTGCCAGCTCACCAAGGGGTACCGGGGAGCTGTTTTTT.

The count of this clone is one. V and J are TRBV9 and TRBJ1-1; 8 bases are a match to TRBD1. The CDR3 is 16 amino acids. Germline-derived CDR1 and CDR2 are SGDLS and YYNGEE. Unmatched junction bases numbered 5, after V lost 0 bases and J lost 1 base. The DNA for the CDR3 is TGTGCCAGCAGCGTAGGGACAGGGAAGGAGAACACTGAAGCTTTCTTT. It is translated as CASSVGTGKENTEAFF.

V gene TRBV29-1 combines with J gene TRBJ1-2; 7 bases are a match to TRBD1. The length of the CDR3 is 15 residues. CDR1 SQVTM and CDR2 ANQGSEA come from the germline V gene. With V trimmed by 2 bases and J by 1 base, 7 bases remained unmatched. In DNA form, the CDR3 reads TGCAGCGTTGAAAGTCGGGACAGCTTTAACTATGGCTACACCTTC. It specifies CSVESRDSFNYGYTF.

The rearrangement joins TRBV2 to TRBJ2-1, with TRBD1 matching over 10 bases. V was pared by 7 bases and J by 4 bases, with 7 bases of the junction left unmatched. The CDR3 contains 15 residues. Germline V gene sequence: CDR1 SNHLY, CDR2 FYNNEI. The CDR3 sequence: CASTFTGQGYNEQFF. CDR3 bases: TGTGCCAGCACCTTCACGGGACAGGGGTACAATGAGCAGTTCTTC.

The chain couples TRBV9 to TRBJ2-3, with D possibly being TRBD2 (6 bases). V was cut by 0 bases and J by 5 bases, with 13 bases left in between. CDR3 size: 15 residues. Looked up from germline, CDR1 is SGDLS and CDR2 is YYNGEE. CDR3 in DNA: TGTGCCAGCAGCGTAGTGGGGGGAGTCATAGATACGCAGTATTTT. Translation gives CASSVVGGVIDTQYF.

V and J are TRBV5-1 and TRBJ2-1; 11 bases fit TRBD2. The CDR3 is made up of 17 amino acids. V dropped 0 bases and J dropped 0; count of bases not matched to a gene: 2. Germline CDR1 and CDR2: SGHRS and YFSETQ. In DNA, the CDR3 is TGCGCCAGCAGCTTGGGACTAGCGGGAAGCTCCTACAATGAGCAGTTCTTC. It encodes CASSLGLAGSSYNEQFF.

V is TRBV6-1 and J is TRBJ2-6; 10 bases line up with TRBD1. This CDR3 is built from 16 residues. V lost 4 bases and J lost 0; bases outside the gene matches: 0. CDR1 is MNHNS, CDR2 SASEGT, per germline. This chain's CDR3 is CASSGTGGSGANVLTF. The DNA of the CDR3 is TGTGCCAGCAGTGGGACAGGGGGCTCTGGGGCCAACGTCCTGACTTTC.

The V gene is TRBV28, the J gene TRBJ2-7; D gene unclear. Trimming took off 6 bases at V and 0 bases at J, with 12 bases between the two ends. This CDR3 has 14 amino acids. The germline V gene has CDR1 MDHEN and CDR2 SYDVKM. Here the CDR3 reads CASSRVFNSYEQYF. In nucleotides, the CDR3 is TGTGCCAGCAGCCGGGTATTCAACTCCTACGAGCAGTACTTC.

Concerning this clone: This CDR3 is also generated by other DNA sequences in the sample. The V and J genes are TRBV12-3 or TRBV12-4 and TRBJ1-1, with D perhaps matching TRBD1 (6 bases). CDR3 length equals 13 residues. Trimming removed 1 base at V and 4 bases at J, with 7 bases between. The CDR3: CASSLGRGTEAFF. Written as DNA, the CDR3 is TGTGCCAGCAGTTTAGGCAGGGGCACTGAAGCTTTCTTT.

Here the CDR3 DNA reads TGCGCCAGCAGCCAAGATCTTAGGACAGACGAAACCGGGGAGCTGTTTTTT. Its protein is CASSQDLRTDETGELFF. This rearrangement joins TRBV4-1 to TRBJ2-2; possibly TRBD1 for D (6 bases). CDR3 length: 17 amino acids. Germline lookup yields CDR1 MGHRA and CDR2 YSYEKL. V lost 0 bases, J lost 5 bases, and 16 bases lay in between.

The CDR3 protein is CASSTGTLNEKLFF. The CDR3 nucleotides are TGCGCCAGCAGCACCGGGACACTTAATGAAAAACTGTTTTTT. V and J are TRBV5-1 and TRBJ1-4, with D maybe TRBD1 (6 bases). Trimming shortened V by 4 bases and J by 4 bases, and 11 bases separated the two germline ends. CDR1 and CDR2 (germline): SGHRS, YFSETQ. The CDR3 is made up of 14 amino acids.

The J gene is TRBJ2-2, the V gene TRBV5-1; D is uncertain. There are 15 residues in the CDR3. V was clipped by 0 bases and J by 1 base, with 7 bases between them. Germline CDR1 and CDR2: SGHRS and YFSETQ. The CDR3 loop reads CASSLVRKNTGELFF. CDR3 bases: TGCGCCAGCAGCTTGGTCAGAAAGAACACCGGGGAGCTGTTTTTT.

V gene TRBV5-1 combines with J gene TRBJ1-4; possible D gene TRBD1, 6 bases. Trimming pared 2 bases from V and 6 bases from J, leaving 14 bases between. The CDR3 length is 15 residues. Germline values: CDR1 SGHRS, CDR2 YFSETQ. The CDR3 DNA reads as TGCGCCAGCAGCTTCATGACAGGTTCGGATGAAAAACTGTTTTTT. It is translated as CASSFMTGSDEKLFF.

This clone was picked up a small number of times. This sequence joins TRBV9 and TRBJ2-1; TRBD2 might be the D (6 bases). CDR3 length equals 14 residues. Germline V gene data show CDR1 as SGDLS and CDR2 as YYNGEE. The V and J ends lost 4 bases and 6 bases respectively, with 14 bases between them. This CDR3 reads CASSPRLERNEQFF. The DNA for the CDR3 is TGTGCCAGCAGCCCTCGACTAGAGCGCAATGAGCAGTTCTTC.

J is TRBJ2-1 and V is TRBV19, with 7 bases lining up with TRBD2. CDR3 size: 15 residues. J gave up 9 bases and V 3 bases, and 11 bases lay outside the gene matches. Germline CDR1 is LNHDA and CDR2 is SQIVND (reference sequence). CDR3 DNA: TGTGCCAGTAGTATTGGTCAACTAGCGAGCGTTGAGCAGTTCTTC. It translates to CASSIGQLASVEQFF.

The chain carries TRBV7-9 and TRBJ2-2; 11 bases map to TRBD2. CDR3 length equals 15 residues. Germline V gene lookup returns CDR1 SEHNR and CDR2 FQNEAQ (reference sequence). The CDR3 nucleotides are TGTGCAAATCGAGTAGCGGGAGGGCCATCCGGGGAGCTGTTTTTT. Its protein product is CANRVAGGPSGELFF.

This clone was seen a single time. V gene TRBV21-1 combines with J gene TRBJ1-5; TRBD1 is the table's D call, not checked against the DNA. TRBV21-1 is a documented pseudogene. The CDR3 has 16 residues. This chain's CDR3 is CASSKAVADSNQPQHF. The CDR3, as DNA: TGTGCCAGCAGCAAAGCCGTGGCAGATAGCAATCAGCCCCAGCATTTT.